Described below is a single T cell receptor beta chain sequence and its context. Its antigen is undetermined. This CDR3 comprises 14 residues. Trimming at V came to 8 bases and at J to 5 bases, leaving 10 bases not matched to a gene. The germline V gene has CDR1 MNHNS and CDR2 SASEGT. The sample originates from a study of cytomegalovirus exposure and HLA in healthy donors. Study-level results: Common viral pathogens were later found to be apparently linked to several of the most significant clusters.

PCR primers comprised 60 Vbeta and 13 Jbeta primers. Clones were read by immunoSEQ multiplex PCR, and TCRdb kept only the in-frame ones, dropping some. The data hold around 84,000 clones, with 65% to 85% observed a single time. This clonotype was obtained from a man aged 50 to 59 in good health and CMV-seronegative. The chain links TRBV6-1 to TRBJ2-5, with 8 positions matching TRBD2. Sequencing was carried out using PBMCs. The CDR3 protein is CASRTGGSVETQYF. The CDR3 coding sequence is TGTGCCAGCCGGACGGGGGGGTCCGTTGAGACCCAGTACTTC.